The entry below describes one T cell receptor beta chain. The antigen is not known. The data originate from a study of T cell responses to AZD1222 COVID-19 vaccine. Study results and limitations: Donors were chiefly white British, with a greater number of females, and clonal diversity was perhaps underestimated. Variant regions that are unmutated are reportedly the target of nearly half of spike-specific TCRs. Sampling that yielded the repertoires occurred only after the peak T cell response.

Samples with a second dose at about 4 or about 12 weeks were pooled together. This table comes from immunoSEQ multiplex PCR, and its TCRdb copy is limited to in-frame clones, with some not included. This repertoire shows 150,000 or so clones, approximately 94% found once; its top ten account for roughly 4.6%. The CDR3 has 14 amino acids. The V end lost 0 bases, the J end lost 8 bases, and 11 bases lay between the germline ends. Germline V gene sequence: CDR1 MGHRA, CDR2 YSYEKL. The chain couples TRBV4-1 to TRBJ2-1, with unresolved D. This specimen consisted of peripheral blood, obtained 28 days after the second AZD1222 dose. The receptor comes from an adult who received the AZD1222 COVID-19 vaccine. For the CDR3, the DNA is TGCGCCAGCAGCCAAGATACGCAATACCATGAGCAGTTCTTC. Amino acids: CASSQDTQYHEQFF.